The rows below give T cell receptor beta chains drawn from one sample of a study of liver allograft versus peripheral blood T cells. TCRdb redid the calling of the reads with MiXCR, one entry per CDR3 protein. Among about 2,800 distinct CDR3 sequences listed, less than 15% were seen once. The receptor set was obtained from a human patient who had a liver transplant. Some T cells may have originated in the graft donor. The CDR3 runs from the conserved cysteine through the conserved F or W. A D gene is named only where the DNA matches it firmly. For some rows the clone size is stated as once, few or many, or as a class when expanded; others skip it.

>TRBV27|TRBD2|TRBJ2-7|medium-sized|16
CASSHSSGGVAYEQYF
TGTGCCAGCAGTCACTCTAGCGGGGGGGTTGCCTACGAGCAGTACTTC
>TRBV27|TRBD1|TRBJ1-2|medium-sized|15
CASRSIPGTVYGYTF
TGTGCCAGCAGATCAATCCCCGGGACAGTTTATGGCTACACCTTC
>TRBV4-1|TRBD2|TRBJ2-7|-|15
CASSHGLAGNYEQYF
TGTGCCAGCAGCCATGGACTAGCGGGGAACTACGAGCAGTACTTC
>TRBV12-3/TRBV12-4|-|TRBJ1-4|medium-sized|16
CASSQPAGAGREKLFF
TGTGCCAGCAGTCAACCGGCCGGAGCCGGGAGGGAAAAACTGTTTTTT
>TRBV27|TRBD2|TRBJ2-7|-|16
CASSLSAGGPIDEQYF
TGTGCCAGCAGTTTATCCGCGGGGGGGCCCATCGACGAGCAGTACTTC
>TRBV16|TRBD1|TRBJ2-7|medium-sized|17
CASSHGTAGIRPYEQYF
TGTGCCAGCAGCCATGGGACAGCCGGGATCCGTCCCTACGAGCAGTACTTC
>TRBV5-6|TRBD2|TRBJ2-3|many|17
CASSFLTSGGARGTQYF
TGTGCCAGCAGCTTCCTGACTAGCGGGGGGGCCCGAGGTACGCAGTATTTT
>TRBV6-1|-|TRBJ1-1|medium-sized|14
CASSVSPGNTEAFF
TGTGCCAGCAGCGTCTCCCCCGGGAACACTGAAGCTTTCTTT
>TRBV9|-|TRBJ1-1|medium-sized|15
CASSVGQSENTEAFF
TGTGCCAGCAGCGTCGGACAGTCCGAGAACACTGAAGCTTTCTTT
>TRBV5-6|-|TRBJ1-1|medium-sized|11
CASSFNTEAFF
TGTGCCAGCAGCTTTAACACTGAAGCTTTCTTT
>TRBV6-1|TRBD2|TRBJ2-1|many|16
CASTGTSGRSYNEQFF
TGTGCCAGCACAGGGACTAGCGGGAGAAGCTACAATGAGCAGTTCTTC
>TRBV27|-|TRBJ1-2|few|15
CASSPWTSSHYGYTF
TGTGCCAGCAGTCCGTGGACCTCCTCGCACTATGGCTACACCTTC
>TRBV10-3|-|TRBJ2-6|medium-sized|22
CAISESRSRLGLLGAGANVLTF
TGTGCCATCAGTGAGTCGAGAAGCCGACTCGGACTACTCGGGGCTGGGGCCAACGTCCTGACTTTC
>TRBV7-9|TRBD2|TRBJ2-1|medium-sized|15
CASSSGGSSYNEQFF
TGTGCCAGCAGCTCGGGGGGGAGCTCCTACAATGAGCAGTTCTTC
>TRBV13|-|TRBJ2-7|medium-sized|11
CASRLLSEQYF
TGTGCCAGCAGACTCCTCTCCGAGCAGTACTTC
>TRBV27|-|TRBJ1-5|-|15
CARSLCGGRNQPQHF
TGTGCCAGAAGCTTATGCGGCGGACGCAATCAGCCCCAGCATTTT
>TRBV7-9|TRBD2|TRBJ2-3|-|17
CASSLPFTSERQDTQYF
TGTGCCAGCAGCTTACCTTTTACTAGCGAGCGCCAAGATACGCAGTATTTT
>TRBV7-9|-|TRBJ2-7|medium-sized|15
CASKTGSLDSYEQYF
TGTGCCAGCAAAACAGGGAGTCTTGACTCCTACGAGCAGTACTTC
>TRBV27|-|TRBJ2-7|medium-sized|14
CASSLLDGKYEQYF
TGTGCCAGCAGTTTACTGGACGGAAAATACGAGCAGTACTTC
>TRBV6-5|TRBD1|TRBJ1-2|medium-sized|16
CASSYSTGGLHYGYTF
TGTGCCAGCAGTTACTCCACAGGGGGCCTCCACTATGGCTACACCTTC